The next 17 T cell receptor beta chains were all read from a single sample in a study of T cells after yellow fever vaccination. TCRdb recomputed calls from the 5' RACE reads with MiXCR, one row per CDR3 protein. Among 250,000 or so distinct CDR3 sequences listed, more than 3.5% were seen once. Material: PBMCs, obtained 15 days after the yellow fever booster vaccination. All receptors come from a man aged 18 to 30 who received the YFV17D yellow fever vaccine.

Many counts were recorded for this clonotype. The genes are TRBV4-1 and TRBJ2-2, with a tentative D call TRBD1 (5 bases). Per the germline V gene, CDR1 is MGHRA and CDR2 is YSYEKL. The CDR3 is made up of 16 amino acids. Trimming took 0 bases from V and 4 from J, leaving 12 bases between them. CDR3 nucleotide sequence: TGCGCCAGCAGCCAAGAAAATTCAGGGATCACCGGGGAGCTGTTTTTT. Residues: CASSQENSGITGELFF.

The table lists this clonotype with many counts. CDR3 in DNA: TGCAGCCCCTTACGAGCGGACTCCTACAATGAGCAGTTCTTC. The encoded protein is CSPLRADSYNEQFF. The V and J genes are TRBV29-1 and TRBJ2-1, with D perhaps matching TRBD2 (5 bases). With 8 bases removed from V and 0 bases from J, the gap between germline ends came to 14 bases. There are 14 residues in the CDR3. CDR1 is SQVTM and CDR2 is ANQGSEA in the germline V gene.

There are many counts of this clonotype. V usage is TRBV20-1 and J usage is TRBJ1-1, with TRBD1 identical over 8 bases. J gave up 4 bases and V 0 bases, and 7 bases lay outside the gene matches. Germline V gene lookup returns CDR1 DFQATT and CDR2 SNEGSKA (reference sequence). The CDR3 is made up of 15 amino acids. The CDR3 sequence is CSARDPTGAGTEAFF. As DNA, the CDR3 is TGCAGTGCTAGAGACCCGACAGGGGCAGGCACTGAAGCTTTCTTT.

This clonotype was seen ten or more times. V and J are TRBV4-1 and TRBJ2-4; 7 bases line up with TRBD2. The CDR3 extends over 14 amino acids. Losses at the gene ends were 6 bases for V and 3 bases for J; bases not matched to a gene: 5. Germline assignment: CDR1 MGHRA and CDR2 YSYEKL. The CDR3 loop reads CASSAGTNKNIQYF. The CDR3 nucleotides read TGCGCCAGCAGTGCTGGGACTAACAAAAACATTCAGTACTTC.

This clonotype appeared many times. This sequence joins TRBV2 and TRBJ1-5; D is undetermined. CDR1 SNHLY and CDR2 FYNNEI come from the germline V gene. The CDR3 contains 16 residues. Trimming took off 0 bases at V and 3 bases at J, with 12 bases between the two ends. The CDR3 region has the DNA TGTGCCAGCAGTGAAGCCGACGACGCAGTCAATCAGCCCCAGCATTTT. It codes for CASSEADDAVNQPQHF.

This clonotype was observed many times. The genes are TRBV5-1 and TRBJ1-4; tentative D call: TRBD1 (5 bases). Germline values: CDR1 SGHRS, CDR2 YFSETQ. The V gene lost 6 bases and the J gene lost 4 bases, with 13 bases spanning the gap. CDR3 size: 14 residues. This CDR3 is CASTLGRSNEKLFF. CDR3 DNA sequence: TGCGCCAGCACCCTGGGACGGAGTAATGAAAAACTGTTTTTT.

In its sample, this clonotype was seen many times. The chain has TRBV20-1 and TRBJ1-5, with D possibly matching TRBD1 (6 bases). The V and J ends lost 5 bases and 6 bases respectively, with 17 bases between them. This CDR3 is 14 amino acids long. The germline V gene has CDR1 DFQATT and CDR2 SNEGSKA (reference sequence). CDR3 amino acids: CSAQDSIGLQPQHF. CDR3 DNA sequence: TGCAGTGCTCAGGACAGCATAGGCCTTCAGCCCCAGCATTTT.

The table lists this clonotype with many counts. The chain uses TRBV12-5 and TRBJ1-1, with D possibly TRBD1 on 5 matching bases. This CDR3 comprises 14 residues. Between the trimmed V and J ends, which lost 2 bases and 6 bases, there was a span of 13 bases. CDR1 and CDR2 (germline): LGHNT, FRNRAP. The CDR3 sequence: CASGLWGEGSEAFF. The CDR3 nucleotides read TGTGCTAGTGGTTTGTGGGGGGAAGGATCTGAAGCTTTCTTT.

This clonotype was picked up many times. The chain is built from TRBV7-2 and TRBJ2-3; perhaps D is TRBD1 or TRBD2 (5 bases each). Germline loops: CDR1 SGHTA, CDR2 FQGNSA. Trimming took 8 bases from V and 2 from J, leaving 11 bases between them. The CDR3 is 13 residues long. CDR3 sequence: CASARGHTDTQYF. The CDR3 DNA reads TGTGCCAGCGCTCGGGGCCACACAGATACGCAGTATTTT.

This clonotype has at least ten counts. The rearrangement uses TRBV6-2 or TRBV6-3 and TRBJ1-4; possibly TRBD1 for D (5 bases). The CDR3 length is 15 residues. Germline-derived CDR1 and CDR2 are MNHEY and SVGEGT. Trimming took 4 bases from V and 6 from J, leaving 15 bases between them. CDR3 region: CASSWTGKGHEKLFF. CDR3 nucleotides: TGTGCCAGCAGTTGGACGGGGAAGGGGCATGAAAAACTGTTTTTT.

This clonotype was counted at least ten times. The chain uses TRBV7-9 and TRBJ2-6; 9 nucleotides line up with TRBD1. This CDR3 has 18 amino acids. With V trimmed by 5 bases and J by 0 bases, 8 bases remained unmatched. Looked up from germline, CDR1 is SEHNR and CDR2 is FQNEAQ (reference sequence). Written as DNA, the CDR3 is TGTGCCAGCAGCCCCGAACCGGGACAGGGCTCTGGGGCCAACGTCCTGACTTTC. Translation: CASSPEPGQGSGANVLTF.

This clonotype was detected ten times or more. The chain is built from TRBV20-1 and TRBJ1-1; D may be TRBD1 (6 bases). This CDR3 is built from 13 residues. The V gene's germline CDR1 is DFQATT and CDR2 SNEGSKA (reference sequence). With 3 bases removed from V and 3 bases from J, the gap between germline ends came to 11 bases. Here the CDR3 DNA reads TGCAGTGCTAGCGACAGGTTCTACACTGAAGCTTTCTTT. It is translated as CSASDRFYTEAFF.

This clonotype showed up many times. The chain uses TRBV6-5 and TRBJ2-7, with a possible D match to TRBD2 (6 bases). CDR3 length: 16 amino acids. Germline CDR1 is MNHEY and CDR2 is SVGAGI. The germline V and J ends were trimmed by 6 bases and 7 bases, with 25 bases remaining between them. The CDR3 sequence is CASSPLYQSLRGEQYF. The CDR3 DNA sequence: TGTGCCAGCAGCCCACTTTACCAGTCTTTACGGGGGGAGCAGTACTTC.

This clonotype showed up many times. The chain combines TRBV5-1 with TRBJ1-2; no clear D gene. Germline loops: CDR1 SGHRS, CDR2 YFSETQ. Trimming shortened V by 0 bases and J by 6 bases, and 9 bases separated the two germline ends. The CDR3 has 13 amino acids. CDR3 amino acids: CASSLDGRNGYTF. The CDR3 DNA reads TGCGCCAGCAGCTTGGATGGCCGGAATGGCTACACCTTC.

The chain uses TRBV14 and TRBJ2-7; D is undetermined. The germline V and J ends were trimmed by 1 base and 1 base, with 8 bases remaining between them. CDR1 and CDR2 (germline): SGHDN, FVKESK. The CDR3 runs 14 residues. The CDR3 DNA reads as TGTGCCAGCAGCCAAGGATACGGGTCCTACGAGCAGTACTTC. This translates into CASSQGYGSYEQYF.

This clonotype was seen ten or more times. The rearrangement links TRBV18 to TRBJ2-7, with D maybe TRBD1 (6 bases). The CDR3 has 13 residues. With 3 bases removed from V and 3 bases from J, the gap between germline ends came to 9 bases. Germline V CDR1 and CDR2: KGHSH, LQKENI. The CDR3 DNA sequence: TGTGCCAGCTCACCGGACAGAGACTACGAGCAGTACGTC. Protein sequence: CASSPDRDYEQYV.

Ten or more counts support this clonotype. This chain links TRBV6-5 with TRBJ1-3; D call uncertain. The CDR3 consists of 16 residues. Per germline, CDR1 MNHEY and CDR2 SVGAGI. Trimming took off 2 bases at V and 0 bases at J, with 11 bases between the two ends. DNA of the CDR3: TGTGCCAGCAGTTACCCCAGTGGGCTCTCTGGAAACACCATATATTTT. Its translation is CASSYPSGLSGNTIYF.